Listed below are T cell receptor beta chains from one sample, sequenced in a study of blood T cell repertoires in COVID-19. Data came from immunoSEQ multiplex PCR; TCRdb stores just in-frame clones and leaves some out. The table shows roughly 250,000 clones, with approximately 83% occurring only once. The sample consisted of peripheral blood. The source is an older person with COVID-19, enrolled during active disease. Both conserved end residues are part of each CDR3. The order of the fields is J gene, clone size, CDR3 length, V gene, D gene, CDR3 DNA, CDR3 protein. D genes are given only for firm matches. Clone size is given for some rows only: seen once, a few or many times, or a class if the clone is expanded.

TRBJ1-1 | . | 16 | TRBV2 | TRBD1 | TGTGCCAGCAGCAAAGCCGGGACAGGGGTACGCATTGAAGCTTTCTTT | CASSKAGTGVRIEAFF
TRBJ2-7 | . | 16 | TRBV3-1/TRBV3-2 | TRBD1 | TGTGCCAGCAGCCAAGATCGGGCGACAGGGACCTACGAGCAGTACTTC | CASSQDRATGTYEQYF
TRBJ1-6 | . | 14 | TRBV9 | TRBD1 | TGTGCCAGCAGCGAACAGGGGACTAATTCACCCCTCCACTTT | CASSEQGTNSPLHF
TRBJ2-5 | . | 14 | TRBV12-5 | . | TGTGCTAGTGGTTTGGGGACACCTCAAGAGACCCAGTACTTC | CASGLGTPQETQYF
TRBJ1-2 | few | 13 | TRBV13 | . | TGTGCCAGCAGCTTATCGACTATATATGGCTACACCTTC | CASSLSTIYGYTF
TRBJ2-3 | . | 17 | TRBV13 | TRBD2 | TGTGCCAGCAGCTTATTTGGGACTAGCGGGGGCACAGATACGCAGTATTTT | CASSLFGTSGGTDTQYF
TRBJ1-5 | . | 12 | TRBV5-6 | . | TGTGCCAGCAGCCCCTACAATCAGCCCCAGCATTTT | CASSPYNQPQHF
TRBJ2-1 | . | 14 | TRBV5-4 | . | TGTGCCAGCAGCTTGGGAGTGGGGGGCAATGAGCAGTTCTTC | CASSLGVGGNEQFF
TRBJ1-5 | few | 15 | TRBV28 | TRBD1 | TGTGCCAGCAGTTTCCCGGGACAGATGATAGAGCCCCAGCATTTT | CASSFPGQMIEPQHF
TRBJ2-3 | . | 16 | TRBV19 | TRBD1 | TGTGCCAGTAGTAGGGACAGGTCCTGGGGCACAGATACGCAGTATTTT | CASSRDRSWGTDTQYF